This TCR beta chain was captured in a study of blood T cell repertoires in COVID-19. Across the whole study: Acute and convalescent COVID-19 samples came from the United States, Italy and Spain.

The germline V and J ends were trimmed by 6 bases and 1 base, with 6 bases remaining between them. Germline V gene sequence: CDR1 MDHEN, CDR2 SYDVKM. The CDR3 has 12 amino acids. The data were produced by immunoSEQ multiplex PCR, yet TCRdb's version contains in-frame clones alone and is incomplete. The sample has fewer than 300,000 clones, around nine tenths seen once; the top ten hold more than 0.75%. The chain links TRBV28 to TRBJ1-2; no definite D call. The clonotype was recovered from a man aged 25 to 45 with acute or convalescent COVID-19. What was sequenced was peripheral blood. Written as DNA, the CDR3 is TGTGCCAGCAGCCAGTTTAACTATGGCTACACCTTC. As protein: CASSQFNYGYTF.